Shown below are 20 T cell receptor beta chains from a single sample sequenced in a study of beta chain features in type 1 diabetes. Points from the study as a whole: Type 1 diabetes patients had TCRB CDR3s that were shorter (moderately but significantly so) in all four CD4+ subsets.

Investigators reverse transcribed all isolated RNA, so they sequenced expressed TCRB transcripts. TCRdb keeps only in-frame clones here, not all; method: immunoSEQ multiplex PCR. The sample holds fewer than 300,000 clones, approximately 11% seen once. Their target antigens are unknown. Material for sequencing was naive CD4+ T cells from blood. These receptors originate from a man aged 30 to 39 with type 1 diabetes.

This clone was detected a few times. The chain joins TRBV9 to TRBJ1-1; tentative D call: TRBD1 (5 bases). The V gene lost 0 bases and the J gene lost 0 bases, with 6 bases spanning the gap. Per germline, CDR1 SGDLS and CDR2 YYNGEE. CDR3 length equals 14 residues. CDR3 in DNA: TGTGCCAGCAGCGTAGGACAGTTGAACACTGAAGCTTTCTTT. Its translation: CASSVGQLNTEAFF.

This chain links TRBV7-2 with TRBJ1-5; D gene unclear. V was shortened by 1 base and J by 11 bases, with 9 bases between the two germline ends. The germline V gene has CDR1 SGHTA and CDR2 FQGNSA. The CDR3 runs 12 residues. The CDR3 DNA reads TGTGCCAGCAGCTTAGATGCGGGGACCCAGCATTTT. Protein product: CASSLDAGTQHF.

This clone was seen more than once but under ten times. The chain uses TRBV30 and TRBJ2-7, with D unresolved. Germline V gives CDR1 GTSNPN, CDR2 SVGIG (reference sequence). This CDR3 region has 12 residues. V lost 1 base and J lost 2, with 6 bases in between. CDR3 protein: CAWSGDTYEQYF. The CDR3 coding sequence is TGTGCCTGGAGTGGAGACACCTACGAGCAGTACTTC.

V gene TRBV30 combines with J gene TRBJ1-3, with 8 bases identical to TRBD1. CDR3 length equals 12 residues. The trim removed 5 bases at V and 5 bases at J, leaving 2 bases unmatched. The germline gives CDR1 GTSNPN, CDR2 SVGIG (reference sequence). CDR3 sequence reads: CAWWTGRNTIYF. The DNA of the CDR3 is TGTGCCTGGTGGACAGGGCGAAACACCATATATTTT.

The chain is built from TRBV7-9 and TRBJ2-1; 8 nucleotides align to TRBD1. Looked up from germline, CDR1 is SEHNR and CDR2 is FQNEAQ (reference sequence). The CDR3 is 13 amino acids. After removal of 4 bases from V and 10 bases from J, the junction contained 6 bases not matched to a gene. CDR3 residues: CASSSRTGSEQFF. The DNA for the CDR3 is TGTGCCAGCAGCTCCCGGACAGGGTCCGAGCAGTTCTTC.

This clone was recorded a few times. The chain recombines TRBV7-9 with TRBJ2-3; 7 bases fit TRBD1. The ends lost 5 bases at V and 6 bases at J; junction bases unmatched: 8. The CDR3 loop spans 14 amino acids. Per the germline V gene, CDR1 is SEHNR and CDR2 is FQNEAQ (reference sequence). DNA of the CDR3: TGTGCCAGCAGCCCGGGACAGTTGTTGGATACGCAGTATTTT. Its protein is CASSPGQLLDTQYF.

The chain couples TRBV9 to TRBJ2-7; TRBD2 might be the D (7 bases). V was cut by 3 bases and J by 0 bases, with 10 bases left in between. The CDR3 covers 14 residues. CDR1 SGDLS and CDR2 YYNGEE come from the germline V gene. In nucleotides, the CDR3 is TGTGCCAGCAGCGCGGCGGGGGCCTCCTACGAGCAGTACTTC. It translates to CASSAAGASYEQYF.

The chain employs TRBV2 and TRBJ2-7, with D perhaps matching TRBD2 (5 bases). CDR1 and CDR2 from the germline V gene are SNHLY and FYNNEI. V was pared by 11 bases and J by 0 bases, with 17 bases between. CDR3 size: 14 residues. CDR3 DNA sequence: TGTGCCTGCATGCGGGCAGAGAGCTCCTACGAGCAGTACTTC. This gives the protein CACMRAESSYEQYF. Looking up the rest from reference TRBV2 and TRBJ2-7 gives the full variable domain: EPEVTQTPSHQVTQMGQEVILRCVPISNHLYFYWYRQILGQKVEFLVSFYNNEISEKSEIFDDQFSVERPDGSNFTLKIRSTKLEDSAMYFCACMRAESSYEQYFGPGTRLTVT.

The chain recombines TRBV18 with TRBJ2-7, with 7 positions matching TRBD1. Germline CDR1 is KGHSH and CDR2 is LQKENI. V lost 5 bases, J lost 3 bases, and 7 bases stayed unmatched. This CDR3 has 14 residues. In DNA, the CDR3 is TGTGCCAGCTCAGCGGACAGGAAAATCTACGAGCAGTACTTC. Encoded protein: CASSADRKIYEQYF. The entire variable domain, with the rest obtained from reference TRBV18 and TRBJ2-7, is as follows: NAGVMQNPRHLVRRRGQEARLRCSPMKGHSHVYWYRQLPEEGLKFMVYLQKENIIDESGMPKERFSAEFPKEGPSILRIQQVVRGDSAAYFCASSADRKIYEQYFGPGTRLTVT.

This sequence joins TRBV6-4 and TRBJ1-1; 8 nucleotides agree with TRBD1. Germline V gene sequence: CDR1 MRHNA, CDR2 SNTAGT. V trimming: 6 bases; J trimming: 3 bases; junction bases outside the gene matches: 3. CDR3 length: 13 amino acids. CDR3 sequence (DNA): TGTGCCAGCAGCCCACAGGGGGACACTGAAGCTTTCTTT. This encodes CASSPQGDTEAFF.

The DNA for the CDR3 is TGTGCCAGCAGCTCGTCAGGTGAGCCCCAGCATTTT. Encoded protein: CASSSSGEPQHF. The chain has TRBV7-9 and TRBJ1-5; no definite D call. This CDR3 has 12 amino acids. Germline V lookup: CDR1 SEHNR, CDR2 FQNEAQ (reference sequence). V was shortened by 4 bases and J by 8 bases, with 9 bases between the two germline ends.

The V and J genes are TRBV4-2 and TRBJ2-1; 9 nucleotides match TRBD2. Germline values: CDR1 LGHNA, CDR2 YNFKEQ. With 4 bases clipped from V and 3 bases from J, the junction kept 10 bases outside the gene matches. The CDR3 consists of 17 residues. CDR3 DNA: TGTGCCAGCAGCCCCCCTGGGCGGGGGGGCGTCTACAATGAGCAGTTCTTC. It encodes CASSPPGRGGVYNEQFF.

Concerning this clone: This specimen includes other DNA sequences encoding the same CDR3. V gene TRBV5-1 combines with J gene TRBJ2-5; D gene uncertain. V was cut by 2 bases and J by 3 bases, with 8 bases left in between. Germline V CDR1 and CDR2: SGHRS, YFSETQ. The CDR3 runs to 13 residues. CDR3 loop: CASSFGGEETQYF. Here the CDR3 DNA reads TGCGCCAGCAGCTTTGGTGGAGAAGAGACCCAGTACTTC. The full variable domain, its missing parts supplied by reference TRBV5-1 and TRBJ2-5, is KAGVTQTPRYLIKTRGQQVTLSCSPISGHRSVSWYQQTPGQGLQFLFEYFSETQRNKGNFPGRFSGRQFSNSRSEMNVSTLELGDSALYLCASSFGGEETQYFGPGTRLLVL.

V gene TRBV4-3 combines with J gene TRBJ2-1; the D gene is possibly TRBD2 (5 bases). The V end lost 4 bases, the J end lost 5 bases, and 15 bases lay between the germline ends. There are 15 residues in the CDR3. Germline assignment: CDR1 LGHNA and CDR2 YSLEER. This chain's CDR3 is CASSRSVGRDNEQFF. Written as DNA, the CDR3 is TGCGCCAGCAGCCGTAGCGTTGGGCGCGACAATGAGCAGTTCTTC.

The chain couples TRBV11-2 to TRBJ2-7, with 7 bases identical to TRBD2. This CDR3 has 15 residues. After removal of 0 bases from V and 3 bases from J, the junction contained 5 bases not matched to a gene. CDR1 is SGHAT and CDR2 is FQNNGV in the germline V gene. As DNA, the CDR3 is TGTGCCAGCAGCTTAGATACCAGCGGGGTCTACGAGCAGTACTTC. It codes for CASSLDTSGVYEQYF.

The chain has TRBV7-2 and TRBJ2-1; 11 bases align to TRBD2. The CDR3 runs to 16 residues. The J segment lost 4 bases and the V segment lost 0 bases, leaving 2 bases of the junction unmatched. Germline CDR1 is SGHTA and CDR2 is FQGNSA. CDR3 DNA sequence: TGTGCCAGCAGCTTAGCGGGACTAGCGGCTTACAATGAGCAGTTCTTC. This codes for CASSLAGLAAYNEQFF.

In its sample, this clone was seen a few times. The J gene is TRBJ2-7, the V gene TRBV2; 8 bases agree with TRBD1. This CDR3 region has 17 residues. The germline CDR1 and CDR2 sequences are SNHLY and FYNNEI. V was clipped by 7 bases and J by 2 bases; unmatched bases: 16. CDR3 protein: CASTIPPRTGFPYEQYF. In nucleotides, the CDR3 is TGTGCCAGCACCATACCTCCCCGGACAGGGTTCCCCTACGAGCAGTACTTC.

The J gene is TRBJ2-5, the V gene TRBV7-9, with 13 bases identical to TRBD2. This CDR3 spans 15 amino acids. Losses at the gene ends were 5 bases for V and 4 bases for J; bases not matched to a gene: 4. Germline CDR1 reads SEHNR; CDR2 reads FQNEAQ (reference sequence). CDR3 amino acids: CASSRLAGGSETQYF. CDR3 nucleotide sequence: TGTGCCAGCAGCCGACTAGCGGGGGGCTCAGAGACCCAGTACTTC.

The chain employs TRBV5-1 and TRBJ1-4; D is possibly TRBD1 (5 bases). Trimming left V 4 bases short and J 6 bases short, with 16 bases between. CDR3 length: 15 amino acids. Germline V gene sequence: CDR1 SGHRS, CDR2 YFSETQ. CDR3 protein: CASSPQTGGDEKLFF. The CDR3 DNA reads TGCGCCAGCAGCCCGCAAACGGGGGGAGATGAAAAACTGTTTTTT.

The J gene is TRBJ1-2, the V gene TRBV6-6; a weak D match, TRBD1 (5 bases). CDR1 is MNHNY, CDR2 SVGAGI, per germline (reference sequence). V was shortened by 6 bases and J by 3 bases, with 20 bases between the two germline ends. The CDR3 is 16 residues long. The CDR3 region is CASSRRDWRLDYGYTF. In DNA, the CDR3 is TGTGCCAGCAGCCGAAGGGACTGGCGGCTAGACTATGGCTACACCTTC.